These T cell receptor beta chains were read from a single sample in a study of shared clonotypes between healthy human individuals. Profiling relied on immunoSEQ multiplex PCR, and the TCRdb table lists in-frame clones only, not all of them. The sample records 2 million to 2.5 million clones, 93% being singletons. Material for sequencing was naive CD8+ T cells from PBMCs. The receptors here all came from a man in his late teens or twenties in good health. Some clones in this sample may be carry-over from other donors' samples. The CDR3 runs from the conserved cysteine through the conserved F or W. D genes are given only for firm matches. Rows may omit the clone size; those that give it use once, few, many or a size class.

TGTGCCAGCACCAACGGGGTGGCCTCAGGGGCGGTTAACTATGGCTACACCTTC	CASTNGVASGAVNYGYTF	-	-	TRBJ1-2	TRBV28
TGTGCCAGCAGCCTGGGGGGAGACACCAGCTTCCCTATCTACGAGCAGTACTTC	CASSLGGDTSFPIYEQYF	-	-	TRBJ2-7	TRBV7-8
TGTGCCAGCAGCTTAGCGACAGGGTTGAGGAAGACCCAGTACTTC	CASSLATGLRKTQYF	TRBD1	-	TRBJ2-5	TRBV7-8
TGCGCCAGCAGCTTGGGGTTGGGGGTTGGCACTGAAGCTTTCTTT	CASSLGLGVGTEAFF	-	-	TRBJ1-1	TRBV5-1
TGTGCCATCTGGTTCGGCACTGAAGCTTTCTTT	CAIWFGTEAFF	-	few	TRBJ1-1	TRBV30
TGTGCCAGCAGCTTAGCCAAGGCCTACGAGCAGTACTTC	CASSLAKAYEQYF	-	-	TRBJ2-7	TRBV7-8
TGTGCCAGCAGCCTGGGGCGCCTAGGAGAGACCCAGTACTTC	CASSLGRLGETQYF	-	-	TRBJ2-5	TRBV27
TGTGCCAGCAGTTACAGGGAGGGGTTGAACACTGAAGCTTTCTTT	CASSYREGLNTEAFF	-	few	TRBJ1-1	TRBV6-5
TGTGCCAGCAGCTTCACTAGCGGGAGAGGAGAGACCCAGTACTTC	CASSFTSGRGETQYF	TRBD2	once	TRBJ2-5	TRBV7-3
TGTGCCATCTCCGCTGGCGGGAGAACCTACGAGCAGTACTTC	CAISAGGRTYEQYF	TRBD2	-	TRBJ2-7	TRBV10-3
TGTGCCAGCAGCGAGGGGGGGACGAAGCAGTATTTT	CASSEGGTKQYF	-	once	TRBJ2-3	TRBV9
TGCGCCAGCAGCCAAGTGTCGCATTACGAGCAGTACTTC	CASSQVSHYEQYF	-	-	TRBJ2-7	TRBV4-3
TGTGCCAGCAGCCTACGTGGGAATTACAATGAGCAGTTCTTC	CASSLRGNYNEQFF	-	-	TRBJ2-1	TRBV14
TGTGCCAGCAGGCCCGCCCGGTACACCGGGGAGCTGTTTTTT	CASRPARYTGELFF	-	-	TRBJ2-2	TRBV28
TGTGCCAGCAGTTTCCTAGGTATGGCCAACGTCCTGACTTTC	CASSFLGMANVLTF	-	once	TRBJ2-6	TRBV28
TGTGCCAGCAGCTTAGGGGTAGGCTACGAGCAGTACTTC	CASSLGVGYEQYF	-	-	TRBJ2-7	TRBV11-3
TGTGCCAGCAGCTTACTTTCGGACGGATTCACGAGGGTCGCTGAGCAGTTCTTC	CASSLLSDGFTRVAEQFF	-	-	TRBJ2-1	TRBV7-8
TGTGCCAGCAGCTTAGGGTTAGCGGGGGCCCCTTCACTCTACAATGAGCAGTTCTTC	CASSLGLAGAPSLYNEQFF	TRBD2	-	TRBJ2-1	TRBV11-2
TGTGCCAGCAGCGTCCCTAAGGAACTAGCGGGAGGGGCCACAGATACGCAGTATTTT	CASSVPKELAGGATDTQYF	TRBD2	once	TRBJ2-3	TRBV9
TGTGCCAGCAGCTTAGGAGAGTCCTACGAGCAGTACTTC	CASSLGESYEQYF	-	-	TRBJ2-7	TRBV5-6
TGTGCCACCAGCAGAGAGCTAGCTCGAGAGACCCAGTACTTC	CATSRELARETQYF	-	-	TRBJ2-5	TRBV15
TGCAGCGTTGTAGGTACGGGAGGGAAAGAGACCCAGTACTTC	CSVVGTGGKETQYF	TRBD2	once	TRBJ2-5	TRBV29-1
TGTGCCAGCAGTTACTACGAAGGACGGTCCTACAATGAGCAGTTCTTC	CASSYYEGRSYNEQFF	-	once	TRBJ2-1	TRBV6-5
TGTGCCAGCACCATAGCGGGAGGTACGCCCTACGAGCAGTACTTC	CASTIAGGTPYEQYF	TRBD2	-	TRBJ2-7	TRBV2
TGCGCCAGCAGCTTGGCGCCCGGGAGGGCCCACAATGAGCAGTTCTTC	CASSLAPGRAHNEQFF	TRBD2	few	TRBJ2-1	TRBV5-1
TGTGCCAGCAGTTTGAACAGGGGCACTCAGCCCCAGCATTTT	CASSLNRGTQPQHF	TRBD1	-	TRBJ1-5	TRBV28
TGTGCCAGCAGCAACTCGAATCAGCCCCAGCATTTT	CASSNSNQPQHF	-	once	TRBJ1-5	TRBV7-9
TGTGCCATCAACAGACACGACAGGAGGGACACCGGGGAGCTGTTTTTT	CAINRHDRRDTGELFF	-	-	TRBJ2-2	TRBV10-3
TGTGCCAGCAGTCCTGGTTCCGGGGTCTCCTACGAGCAGTACTTC	CASSPGSGVSYEQYF	-	-	TRBJ2-7	TRBV2
TGTGCCAGCAGTTTACTTTCGGGGGCTGGCTACACCTTC	CASSLLSGAGYTF	-	-	TRBJ1-2	TRBV27
TGTGCCAGCAGTTTATCTTCAACCTACGAGCAGTACTTC	CASSLSSTYEQYF	-	-	TRBJ2-7	TRBV27
TGTGCCAGCAGCTTCTCGGACAGGGACACTGAAGCTTTCTTT	CASSFSDRDTEAFF	TRBD1	few	TRBJ1-1	TRBV13
TGTGCCAGCCAGGGGAACTATGGCTACACCTTC	CASQGNYGYTF	-	-	TRBJ1-2	TRBV6-5
TGTGCCAGCAGTGGGAGAAAGGGACAGGGTGGTTACGAGCAGTACTTC	CASSGRKGQGGYEQYF	TRBD1	-	TRBJ2-7	TRBV28
TGCAGCGCTTTAGGAGGAGCCCACGAGCAGTACTTC	CSALGGAHEQYF	-	-	TRBJ2-7	TRBV29-1
TGTGCCAGCAGCGGGGCTAGCGGGGCCTACAATGAGCAGTTCTTC	CASSGASGAYNEQFF	TRBD2	-	TRBJ2-1	TRBV27
TGTGCCAGTAGTCTAGCGGGAGGGTCTTTTGATGAGCAGTTCTTC	CASSLAGGSFDEQFF	TRBD2	once	TRBJ2-1	TRBV19
TGTGCCAGCAGCCACGGGACTAGCGGGACCACTGAGCAGTTCTTC	CASSHGTSGTTEQFF	TRBD2	-	TRBJ2-1	TRBV13
TGCGCCAGCAGTGAGGGAGTAGAGGTCCCCTACGAGCAGTACTTC	CASSEGVEVPYEQYF	-	-	TRBJ2-7	TRBV10-1
TGTGCCAGCAGTAAGGGACTAGCGGGAGGGCCCGTATACGAGCAGTACTTC	CASSKGLAGGPVYEQYF	TRBD2	-	TRBJ2-7	TRBV27
TGCGCCAGCAGCCAAGATAACCCCCGGCGGGCTACCTACAATGAGCAGTTCTTC	CASSQDNPRRATYNEQFF	-	-	TRBJ2-1	TRBV4-3
TGTGCCAGCAGTGACAGGGGGATTTACAATGAGCAGTTCTTC	CASSDRGIYNEQFF	TRBD1	-	TRBJ2-1	TRBV2